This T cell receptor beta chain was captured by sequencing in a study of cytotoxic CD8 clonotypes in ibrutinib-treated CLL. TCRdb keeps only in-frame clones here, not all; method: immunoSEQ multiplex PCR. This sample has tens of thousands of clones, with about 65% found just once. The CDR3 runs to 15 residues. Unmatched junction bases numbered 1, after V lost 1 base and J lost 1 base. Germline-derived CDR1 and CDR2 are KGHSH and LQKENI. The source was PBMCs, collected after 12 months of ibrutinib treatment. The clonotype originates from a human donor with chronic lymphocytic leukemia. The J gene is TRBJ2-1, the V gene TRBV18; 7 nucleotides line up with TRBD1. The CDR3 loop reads CASSPLQGSYNEQFF. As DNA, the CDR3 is TGTGCCAGCTCACCACTACAGGGGTCCTACAATGAGCAGTTCTTC.